The T cell receptor beta chain under discussion was sequenced for a study of post-analysis software for immune sequencing data. On this clonotype: The antigen remains undetermined.

The germline V gene encodes CDR1 KGHDR and CDR2 SFDVKD. This CDR3 is built from 15 residues. Trimming cost V 5 bases and J 3 bases, with 13 bases left between them. TCR beta libraries were prepared from cDNA with unique molecular identifiers. TCRdb reprocessed the PCR reads with MiXCR, giving one entry per CDR3 protein. The data show hundreds of thousands of distinct CDR3 sequences, over 45% seen once. Study-wide results and limits: TRBV segments more frequent in patients than in controls numbered roughly five and included TRBV5-6, TRBV5-1 and TRBV20-1.

The genes are TRBV24-1 and TRBJ2-1; D is perhaps TRBD1 (6 bases). The receptor's source is a girl aged 2 to 10 with multiple sclerosis. The sequenced sample consisted of blood. Here the CDR3 reads CATSGSGARYNEQFF. DNA for the CDR3: TGTGCCACCAGTGGATCAGGGGCCCGCTACAATGAGCAGTTCTTC.